The rows below give T cell receptor beta chains drawn from one sample of a study of blood T cell repertoires in COVID-19. Using immunoSEQ multiplex PCR, the repertoire was profiled, and TCRdb retains in-frame clones only, with some absent. This sample has fewer than 350,000 clones, with 85% to 90% found just once. What was sequenced was PBMCs or T cells enriched from blood (not recorded which). All receptors derive from a woman under 40 with acute COVID-19. The CDR3 runs from the conserved cysteine through the conserved F or W.

v_gene,j_gene,CDR3aa
TRBV28,TRBJ2-7,CASSSPGTAYEQYF
TRBV14,TRBJ2-4,CASSPTGLAKNIQYF
TRBV28,TRBJ2-7,CASSPTAGHLYEQYF
TRBV15,TRBJ2-1,CATSRPGQMNEQFF
TRBV7-6,TRBJ1-5,CASSQSVLQPQHF
TRBV7-3,TRBJ2-5,CASSSGQGQTQYF
TRBV5-1,TRBJ2-5,CASSFLQETQYF
TRBV6-2/TRBV6-3,TRBJ2-2,CASSPPPLAGGEANTGELFF
TRBV2,TRBJ2-1,CASSATSGLGEQFF
TRBV9,TRBJ2-2,CASSIPRGMNTGELFF
TRBV4-1,TRBJ2-3,CASSQGLADSTDTQYF
TRBV7-9,TRBJ1-5,CASSPSTGPYSNQPQHF
TRBV5-1,TRBJ2-5,CASSLGSGGRIETQYF
TRBV9,TRBJ2-7,CASSVGPGYEQYF
TRBV2,TRBJ1-5,CASSDLYQPQHF
TRBV11-3,TRBJ2-6,CASSLGGSLHSGANVLTF
TRBV28,TRBJ2-7,CASSQAGVLYEQYF
TRBV5-1,TRBJ2-5,CASSSWGLAGEGTQYF
TRBV24-1,TRBJ2-3,CATSDRGLAADTQYF
TRBV18,TRBJ2-5,CASYRVSGETQYF
TRBV4-3,TRBJ2-1,CASSQDRVNEQFF
TRBV29-1,TRBJ2-1,CSVGLGLEQFF
TRBV6-2/TRBV6-3,TRBJ2-2,CASSSLAGWNTGELFF
TRBV7-2,TRBJ1-2,CASSSSTGGGYGYTF
TRBV2,TRBJ1-1,CASSDPDRGTEAFF
TRBV5-8,TRBJ1-1,CASTPDREEAFF
TRBV27,TRBJ2-3,CASSLFSGGGTDTQYF
TRBV7-3,TRBJ2-7,CASSLRTGDGSEQYF
TRBV7-2,TRBJ2-1,CASSVDRTHNEQFF
TRBV28,TRBJ2-7,CASISSGSIYEQYF
TRBV6-1,TRBJ2-1,CASSETRLAGGLGEQFF
TRBV9,TRBJ2-3,CASSVSGAPDTQYF
TRBV25-1,TRBJ1-3,CASSAGSGNTIYF
TRBV9,TRBJ2-1,CASSAGLAEYNEQFF
TRBV2,TRBJ1-2,CASRDRDRGFGYTF
TRBV6-5,TRBJ1-6,CASRTGTGDNSPLHF
TRBV6-5,TRBJ2-1,CASSYLGTGKDEQFF
TRBV4-1,TRBJ2-1,CASSQDSSGSYNEQFF
TRBV27,TRBJ2-7,CASSSTPAAYEQYF
TRBV30,TRBJ1-6,CAWRGQGALSPLHF
TRBV25-1,TRBJ2-5,CASAGTEGVLGSSKTQYF
TRBV25-1,TRBJ1-3,CASRGDRGGNTIYF
TRBV6-4,TRBJ1-3,CASSARDSGNTIYF
TRBV3-1/TRBV3-2,TRBJ2-7,CASSQERTAPSYEQYF
TRBV15,TRBJ1-6,CATSTHRGDNSPLHF
TRBV5-5,TRBJ2-7,CASSVPGASYEQYF
TRBV19,TRBJ2-1,CASSLYSGITVINEQFF
TRBV5-1,TRBJ2-2,CATGGGDTGELFF
TRBV15,TRBJ2-1,CATSQNLPGANEQFF
TRBV28,TRBJ2-2,CASSSQAGFNTGELFF
TRBV28,TRBJ2-3,CASSLWTSGRDTQYF
TRBV29-1,TRBJ2-2,CSVEVTGSNTGELFF
TRBV7-3,TRBJ2-7,CASSRIPGGEQYF